Listed below are T cell receptor beta chains from one sample, sequenced in a study of cytomegalovirus exposure and HLA in healthy donors. Method: immunoSEQ multiplex PCR; TCRdb's copy keeps in-frame clones and lacks some. The sample carries around 190,000 clones, 70% to 80% recorded once. What was sequenced was PBMCs. The receptors were sampled from a woman aged 25 to 45 in good health and CMV-seronegative. Each CDR3 is given with its conserved first and last residue. The D gene is left open where the match is weak. Clone size is shown for a subset of rows, as once, few, many or a class of expanded clone.

V gene: TRBV5-1
J gene: TRBJ2-5
clone size: few
D gene: -
CDR3 protein: CASSSVREETQYF
CDR3 DNA: TGCGCCAGCAGCTCGGTACGTGAGGAGACCCAGTACTTC

V gene: TRBV5-4
J gene: TRBJ2-4
clone size: -
D gene: -
CDR3 protein: CASSFVGTGLAKNIQYF
CDR3 DNA: TGTGCCAGCAGCTTTGTGGGAACAGGGCTGGCCAAAAACATTCAGTACTTC

V gene: TRBV7-9
J gene: TRBJ1-5
clone size: few
D gene: TRBD1
CDR3 protein: CASSHGQVNQPQHF
CDR3 DNA: TGTGCCAGCAGCCACGGACAGGTCAATCAGCCCCAGCATTTT

V gene: TRBV5-1
J gene: TRBJ2-3
clone size: -
D gene: TRBD2
CDR3 protein: CASSDGTSSTDTQYF
CDR3 DNA: TGCGCCAGCAGCGATGGGACTAGCAGCACAGATACGCAGTATTTT

V gene: TRBV11-2
J gene: TRBJ1-3
clone size: -
D gene: -
CDR3 protein: CASSYLPTGSSGNTIYF
CDR3 DNA: TGTGCCAGCAGCTATTTACCTACAGGGAGCTCTGGAAACACCATATATTTT

V gene: TRBV6-1
J gene: TRBJ2-7
clone size: -
D gene: -
CDR3 protein: CASSAQGGSYEQYF
CDR3 DNA: TGTGCCAGCAGTGCACAGGGAGGGTCCTACGAGCAGTACTTC

V gene: TRBV6-5
J gene: TRBJ2-3
clone size: few
D gene: -
CDR3 protein: CASSYTTGYTDTQYF
CDR3 DNA: TGTGCCAGCAGTTATACGACAGGATACACAGATACGCAGTATTTT

V gene: TRBV4-1
J gene: TRBJ1-1
clone size: -
D gene: -
CDR3 protein: CASSQPRVLNTEAFF
CDR3 DNA: TGCGCCAGCAGCCAACCCAGGGTTCTGAACACTGAAGCTTTCTTT

V gene: TRBV25-1
J gene: TRBJ2-1
clone size: few
D gene: TRBD2
CDR3 protein: CASRAGGGLDNEQFF
CDR3 DNA: TGTGCCAGCAGAGCGGGAGGGGGCCTTGACAATGAGCAGTTCTTC

V gene: TRBV30
J gene: TRBJ2-6
clone size: -
D gene: -
CDR3 protein: CAWSELGATPGANVLTF
CDR3 DNA: TGTGCCTGGAGTGAATTGGGGGCTACCCCTGGGGCCAACGTCCTGACTTTC

V gene: TRBV5-4
J gene: TRBJ2-1
clone size: -
D gene: TRBD2
CDR3 protein: CASSFISGRGYNEQFF
CDR3 DNA: TGTGCCAGCAGCTTCATTAGCGGGAGGGGGTACAATGAGCAGTTCTTC

V gene: TRBV30
J gene: TRBJ2-1
clone size: -
D gene: TRBD1
CDR3 protein: CAWSYNGTGFLGEQFF
CDR3 DNA: TGTGCCTGGAGTTACAACGGGACAGGGTTTTTGGGTGAGCAGTTCTTC

V gene: TRBV2
J gene: TRBJ2-3
clone size: -
D gene: -
CDR3 protein: CASTGTYTDTQYF
CDR3 DNA: TGTGCCAGCACGGGAACCTACACAGATACGCAGTATTTT

V gene: TRBV11-2
J gene: TRBJ2-5
clone size: few
D gene: TRBD2
CDR3 protein: CASSPRRGGETQYF
CDR3 DNA: TGTGCCAGCAGCCCTAGACGGGGGGGGGAGACCCAGTACTTC

V gene: TRBV15
J gene: TRBJ2-7
clone size: -
D gene: TRBD2
CDR3 protein: CATSRSSGRYEQYF
CDR3 DNA: TGTGCCACCAGCAGATCTAGCGGGAGGTACGAGCAGTACTTC

V gene: TRBV5-1
J gene: TRBJ2-7
clone size: once
D gene: -
CDR3 protein: CASSLAGAPYEQYF
CDR3 DNA: TGCGCCAGCTCCCTGGCCGGAGCTCCCTACGAGCAGTACTTC

V gene: TRBV5-1
J gene: TRBJ2-1
clone size: -
D gene: -
CDR3 protein: CASSSEGLVFRYEQFF
CDR3 DNA: TGCGCCAGCAGCTCGGAGGGACTGGTTTTTAGGTATGAGCAGTTCTTC

V gene: TRBV5-6
J gene: TRBJ1-5
clone size: -
D gene: -
CDR3 protein: CASSVLNQPQHF
CDR3 DNA: TGTGCCAGCAGTGTTCTTAATCAGCCCCAGCATTTT

V gene: TRBV13
J gene: TRBJ2-1
clone size: -
D gene: -
CDR3 protein: CASSLEGRDEQFF
CDR3 DNA: TGTGCCAGCAGCTTAGAAGGGCGGGATGAGCAGTTCTTC

V gene: TRBV19
J gene: TRBJ2-1
clone size: -
D gene: -
CDR3 protein: CASSIGVRVHEQFF
CDR3 DNA: TGTGCCAGTAGTATAGGGGTCAGGGTCCATGAGCAGTTCTTC

V gene: TRBV2
J gene: TRBJ2-1
clone size: few
D gene: TRBD1
CDR3 protein: CASTGQDGGDEQFF
CDR3 DNA: TGTGCCAGCACGGGACAGGACGGCGGGGATGAGCAGTTCTTC

V gene: TRBV4-1
J gene: TRBJ2-1
clone size: -
D gene: TRBD2
CDR3 protein: CASSQNLLAGVTYNEQFF
CDR3 DNA: TGCGCCAGCAGCCAAAACCTGCTAGCGGGAGTCACGTACAATGAGCAGTTCTTC

V gene: TRBV2
J gene: TRBJ2-5
clone size: -
D gene: TRBD1
CDR3 protein: CASRPGQDQETQYF
CDR3 DNA: TGTGCCAGCAGGCCTGGACAGGACCAAGAGACCCAGTACTTC

V gene: TRBV5-4
J gene: TRBJ2-2
clone size: -
D gene: -
CDR3 protein: CASSLGGRLAGELFF
CDR3 DNA: TGTGCCAGCAGCTTGGGGGGCCGACTGGCCGGGGAGCTGTTTTTT

V gene: TRBV6-1
J gene: TRBJ1-2
clone size: few
D gene: -
CDR3 protein: CASSDRDYGYTF
CDR3 DNA: TGTGCCAGCAGTGACAGGGACTATGGCTACACCTTC

V gene: TRBV19
J gene: TRBJ1-5
clone size: -
D gene: TRBD1
CDR3 protein: CASSVTGATEQPQHF
CDR3 DNA: TGTGCCAGTAGTGTGACAGGGGCGACGGAACAGCCCCAGCATTTT

V gene: TRBV28
J gene: TRBJ2-7
clone size: -
D gene: -
CDR3 protein: CASSLFAWAGGYEQYF
CDR3 DNA: TGTGCCAGCAGTTTATTCGCCTGGGCCGGTGGGTACGAGCAGTACTTC

V gene: TRBV7-2
J gene: TRBJ1-2
clone size: -
D gene: -
CDR3 protein: CASSQSGDYGYTF
CDR3 DNA: TGTGCCAGCAGCCAGTCGGGGGACTATGGCTACACCTTC

V gene: TRBV28
J gene: TRBJ2-1
clone size: -
D gene: TRBD2
CDR3 protein: CASSQIPGLAGGRYNEQFF
CDR3 DNA: TGTGCCAGCAGCCAAATCCCGGGACTAGCGGGAGGGCGCTACAATGAGCAGTTCTTC

V gene: TRBV2
J gene: TRBJ1-6
clone size: -
D gene: TRBD1
CDR3 protein: CASSRSGTGNSPLHF
CDR3 DNA: TGTGCCAGCAGTCGAAGCGGGACAGGGAATTCACCCCTCCACTTT

V gene: TRBV6-5
J gene: TRBJ2-3
clone size: -
D gene: -
CDR3 protein: CASTSVPTDTQYF
CDR3 DNA: TGTGCCAGCACGAGTGTTCCCACAGATACGCAGTATTTT

V gene: TRBV4-1
J gene: TRBJ2-7
clone size: -
D gene: -
CDR3 protein: CASSQDRLGEQYF
CDR3 DNA: TGCGCCAGCAGCCAAGACCGCCTAGGCGAGCAGTACTTC

V gene: TRBV6-6
J gene: TRBJ2-2
clone size: few
D gene: TRBD1
CDR3 protein: CASRLDRGPTGELFF
CDR3 DNA: TGTGCCAGCAGATTGGACAGGGGGCCCACCGGGGAGCTGTTTTTT

V gene: TRBV7-6
J gene: TRBJ2-6
clone size: -
D gene: -
CDR3 protein: CASSLGTGSSGANVLTF
CDR3 DNA: TGTGCCAGCAGCTTAGGTACAGGAAGCTCTGGGGCCAACGTCCTGACTTTC

V gene: TRBV7-6
J gene: TRBJ2-7
clone size: few
D gene: -
CDR3 protein: CASSSSLVSEQYF
CDR3 DNA: TGTGCCAGCAGCTCGAGCCTAGTCTCCGAGCAGTACTTC

V gene: TRBV2
J gene: TRBJ1-3
clone size: few
D gene: -
CDR3 protein: CASGSGGNTIYF
CDR3 DNA: TGTGCCAGCGGGTCGGGAGGAAACACCATATATTTT

V gene: TRBV28
J gene: TRBJ1-1
clone size: -
D gene: -
CDR3 protein: CASSLSPTANTEAFF
CDR3 DNA: TGTGCCAGCAGCCTCTCCCCCACAGCGAACACTGAAGCTTTCTTT

V gene: TRBV2
J gene: TRBJ1-6
clone size: -
D gene: TRBD1
CDR3 protein: CASYGQGAYNSPLHF
CDR3 DNA: TGTGCCAGCTACGGACAGGGAGCCTATAATTCACCCCTCCACTTT

V gene: TRBV5-1
J gene: TRBJ2-1
clone size: once
D gene: -
CDR3 protein: CASSLDRGSYNEQFF
CDR3 DNA: TGCGCCAGCAGCTTGGACCGGGGCTCCTACAATGAGCAGTTCTTC

V gene: TRBV7-6
J gene: TRBJ2-5
clone size: -
D gene: -
CDR3 protein: CASSLVAGYETQYF
CDR3 DNA: TGTGCCAGCAGCTTAGTCGCGGGGTACGAGACCCAGTACTTC

V gene: TRBV5-1
J gene: TRBJ1-1
clone size: -
D gene: TRBD1
CDR3 protein: CASSRDSRNTEAFF
CDR3 DNA: TGCGCCAGCAGCCGGGACAGCAGAAACACTGAAGCTTTCTTT

V gene: TRBV5-1
J gene: TRBJ2-3
clone size: -
D gene: TRBD1
CDR3 protein: CASSFKTGGADTQYF
CDR3 DNA: TGCGCCAGCAGCTTTAAGACAGGGGGAGCAGATACGCAGTATTTT

V gene: TRBV7-9
J gene: TRBJ2-3
clone size: -
D gene: -
CDR3 protein: CASSRAREPDTQYF
CDR3 DNA: TGTGCCAGCAGCCGAGCGCGGGAACCAGATACGCAGTATTTT

V gene: TRBV5-1
J gene: TRBJ2-7
clone size: -
D gene: TRBD2
CDR3 protein: CASSILAGGSYEQYF
CDR3 DNA: TGCGCCAGCAGTATACTAGCGGGAGGCTCCTACGAGCAGTACTTC

V gene: TRBV6-1
J gene: TRBJ2-3
clone size: -
D gene: -
CDR3 protein: CASSEGWYSSTDTQYF
CDR3 DNA: TGTGCCAGCAGTGAAGGTTGGTACTCAAGCACAGATACGCAGTATTTT

V gene: TRBV5-1
J gene: TRBJ2-3
clone size: -
D gene: TRBD2
CDR3 protein: CASSLEPLAVPAGTQYF
CDR3 DNA: TGCGCCAGCAGCTTGGAGCCCCTAGCGGTCCCCGCTGGTACGCAGTATTTT

V gene: TRBV5-6
J gene: TRBJ2-5
clone size: -
D gene: TRBD2
CDR3 protein: CASSSAGGWLETQYF
CDR3 DNA: TGTGCCAGCAGCTCGGCGGGAGGGTGGCTGGAGACCCAGTACTTC

V gene: TRBV2
J gene: TRBJ2-7
clone size: -
D gene: TRBD2
CDR3 protein: CASRDLAGTSVEQYF
CDR3 DNA: TGTGCCAGCAGGGACCTAGCGGGCACGTCGGTCGAGCAGTACTTC

V gene: TRBV2
J gene: TRBJ2-3
clone size: -
D gene: -
CDR3 protein: CASRMSPAGSLTDTQYF
CDR3 DNA: TGTGCCAGCAGGATGTCCCCGGCGGGAAGCCTCACAGATACGCAGTATTTT

V gene: TRBV13
J gene: TRBJ2-1
clone size: -
D gene: TRBD2
CDR3 protein: CASSRGDSSYNEQFF
CDR3 DNA: TGTGCCAGCAGCCGGGGGGATAGCTCCTACAATGAGCAGTTCTTC

V gene: TRBV5-1
J gene: TRBJ2-3
clone size: -
D gene: TRBD1
CDR3 protein: CASSLVPNSDRTDTQYF
CDR3 DNA: TGCGCCAGCAGCTTGGTCCCCAACTCGGACAGGACAGATACGCAGTATTTT